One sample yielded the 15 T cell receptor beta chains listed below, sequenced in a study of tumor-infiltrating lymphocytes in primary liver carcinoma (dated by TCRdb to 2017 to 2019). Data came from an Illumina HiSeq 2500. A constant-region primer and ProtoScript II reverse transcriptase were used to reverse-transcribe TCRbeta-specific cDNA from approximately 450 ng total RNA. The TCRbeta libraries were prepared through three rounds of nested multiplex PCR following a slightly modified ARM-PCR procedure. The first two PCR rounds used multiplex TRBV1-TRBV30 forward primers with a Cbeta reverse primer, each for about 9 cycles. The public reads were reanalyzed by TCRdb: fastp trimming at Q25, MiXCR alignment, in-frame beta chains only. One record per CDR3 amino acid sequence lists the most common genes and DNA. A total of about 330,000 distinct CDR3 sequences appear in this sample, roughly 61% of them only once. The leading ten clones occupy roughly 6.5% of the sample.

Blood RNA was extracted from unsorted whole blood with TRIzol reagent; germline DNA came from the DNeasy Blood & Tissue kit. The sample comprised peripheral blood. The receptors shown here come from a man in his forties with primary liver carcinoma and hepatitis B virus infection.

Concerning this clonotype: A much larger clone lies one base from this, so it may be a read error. CDR3 DNA: TGTGCCAGCAGCCAGATAGGACGTGACGAGCAGTACTTC. It specifies CASSQIGRDEQYF. The V and J genes are TRBV4-2 and TRBJ2-7; D gene ambiguous. Germline CDR1 LGHNA, CDR2 YNFKEQ. Deletions cut 3 bases from V and 5 bases from J, with 11 bases between. The CDR3 sequence is 13 residues long.

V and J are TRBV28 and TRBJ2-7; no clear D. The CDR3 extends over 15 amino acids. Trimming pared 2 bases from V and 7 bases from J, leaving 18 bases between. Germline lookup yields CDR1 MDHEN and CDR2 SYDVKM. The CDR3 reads CASSLTTPELGEQYF. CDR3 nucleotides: TGTGCCAGCAGTTTAACCACCCCCGAGTTAGGGGAGCAGTACTTC.

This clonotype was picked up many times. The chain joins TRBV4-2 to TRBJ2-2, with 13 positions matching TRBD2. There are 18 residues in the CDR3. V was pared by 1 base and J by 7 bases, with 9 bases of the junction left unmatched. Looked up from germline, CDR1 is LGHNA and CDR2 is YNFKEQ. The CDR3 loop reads CASSQAKLGLAGNGELFF. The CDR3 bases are TGTGCCAGCAGCCAAGCCAAACTGGGACTAGCGGGAAACGGGGAGCTGTTTTTT.

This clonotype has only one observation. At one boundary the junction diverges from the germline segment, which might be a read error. CDR3 sequence: CVISEPRDGYEQYF. The CDR3 region has the DNA TGTGTCATCAGTGAGCCTAGGGACGGGTACGAGCAGTACTTC. The chain employs TRBV10-3 and TRBJ2-7; D tentatively fits TRBD1 or TRBD2 (5 bases each). CDR3 size: 14 residues. The germline V gene encodes CDR1 ENHRY and CDR2 SYGVKD.

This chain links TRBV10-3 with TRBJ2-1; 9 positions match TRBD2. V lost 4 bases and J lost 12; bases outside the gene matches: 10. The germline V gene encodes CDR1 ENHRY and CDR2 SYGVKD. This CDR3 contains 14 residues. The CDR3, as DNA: TGTGCCATCAGTGGTCTAGCGGGACATGCCGGGCAGTTCTTC. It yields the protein CAISGLAGHAGQFF.

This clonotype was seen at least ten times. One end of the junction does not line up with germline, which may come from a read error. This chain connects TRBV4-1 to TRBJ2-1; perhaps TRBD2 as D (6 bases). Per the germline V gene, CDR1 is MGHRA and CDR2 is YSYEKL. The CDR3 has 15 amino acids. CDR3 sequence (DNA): TGCGCCAGCAGCCAACGGGGAGGTTCCTACAATGGGCAGTTCTTC. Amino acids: CASSQRGGSYNGQFF.

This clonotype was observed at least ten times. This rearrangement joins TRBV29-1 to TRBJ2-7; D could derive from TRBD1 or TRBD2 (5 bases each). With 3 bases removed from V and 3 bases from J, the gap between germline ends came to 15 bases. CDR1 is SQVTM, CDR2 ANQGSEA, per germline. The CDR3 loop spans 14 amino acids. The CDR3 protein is CSVDDGAGSYEQYF. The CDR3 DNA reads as TGCAGCGTTGATGACGGGGCCGGAAGCTACGAGCAGTACTTC.

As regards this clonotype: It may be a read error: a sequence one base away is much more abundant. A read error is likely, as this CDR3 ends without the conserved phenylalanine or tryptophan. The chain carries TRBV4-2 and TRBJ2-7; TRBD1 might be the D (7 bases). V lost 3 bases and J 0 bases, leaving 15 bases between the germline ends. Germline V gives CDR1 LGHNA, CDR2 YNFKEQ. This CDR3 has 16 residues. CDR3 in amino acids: CASSHAAGQSSYEQYY. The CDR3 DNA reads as TGTGCCAGCAGCCACGCCGCGGGACAGAGCTCCTACGAGCAGTACTAC.

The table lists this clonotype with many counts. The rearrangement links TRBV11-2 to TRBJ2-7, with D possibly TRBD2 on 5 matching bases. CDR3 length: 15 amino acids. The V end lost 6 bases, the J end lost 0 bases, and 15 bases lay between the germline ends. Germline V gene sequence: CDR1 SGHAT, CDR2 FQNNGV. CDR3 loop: CASSLGAAFSYEQYF. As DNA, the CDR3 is TGTGCCAGCAGTTTGGGAGCAGCTTTCTCCTACGAGCAGTACTTC.

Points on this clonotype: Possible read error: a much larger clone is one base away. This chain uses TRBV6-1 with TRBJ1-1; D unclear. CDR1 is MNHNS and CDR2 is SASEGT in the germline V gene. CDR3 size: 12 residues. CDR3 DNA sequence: TGTACCAGCAGCCGTGTACCGGGTCCAGCTTTCTTT. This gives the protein CTSSRVPGPAFF.

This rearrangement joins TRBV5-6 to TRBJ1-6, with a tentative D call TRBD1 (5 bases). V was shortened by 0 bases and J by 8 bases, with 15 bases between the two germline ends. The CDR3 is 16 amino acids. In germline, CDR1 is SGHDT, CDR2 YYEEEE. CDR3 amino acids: CASSLDEGRFYSPLHF. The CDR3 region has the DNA TGTGCCAGCAGCTTGGACGAGGGGCGTTTCTATTCACCCCTCCACTTT.

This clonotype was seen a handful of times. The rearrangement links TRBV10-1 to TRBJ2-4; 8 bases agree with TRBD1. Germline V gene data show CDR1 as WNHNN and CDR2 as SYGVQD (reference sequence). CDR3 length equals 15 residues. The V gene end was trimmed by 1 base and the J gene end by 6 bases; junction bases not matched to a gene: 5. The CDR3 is CASSEWDRWGNIQYF. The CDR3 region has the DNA TGCGCCAGCAGTGAGTGGGACAGGTGGGGAAACATTCAGTACTTC.

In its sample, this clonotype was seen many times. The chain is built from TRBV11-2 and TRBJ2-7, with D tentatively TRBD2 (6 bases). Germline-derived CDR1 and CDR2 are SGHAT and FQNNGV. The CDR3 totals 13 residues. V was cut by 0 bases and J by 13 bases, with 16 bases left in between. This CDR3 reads CASSLDPGTPPYF. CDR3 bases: TGTGCCAGCAGCTTAGACCCCGGGACTCCACCTTACTTC. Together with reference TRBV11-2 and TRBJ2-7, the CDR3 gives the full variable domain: EAGVAQSPRYKIIEKRQSVAFWCNPISGHATLYWYQQILGQGPKLLIQFQNNGVVDDSQLPKDRFSAERLKGVDSTLKIQPAKLEDSAVYLCASSLDPGTPPYFGPGTRLTVT.

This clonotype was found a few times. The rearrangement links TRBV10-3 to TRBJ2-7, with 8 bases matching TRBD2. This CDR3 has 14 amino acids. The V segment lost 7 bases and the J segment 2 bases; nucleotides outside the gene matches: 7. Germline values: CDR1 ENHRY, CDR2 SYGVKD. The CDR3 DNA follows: TGTGCCATCACCCCGGGACTAGGAGCCTACGAGCAGTACTTC. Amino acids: CAITPGLGAYEQYF.

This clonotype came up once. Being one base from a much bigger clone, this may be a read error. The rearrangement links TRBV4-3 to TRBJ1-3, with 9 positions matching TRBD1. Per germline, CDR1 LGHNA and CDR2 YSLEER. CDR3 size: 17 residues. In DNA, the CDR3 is TGCGCCAACAGCCAAGATCCTACAGGGGGCCCTGGAAACACCATATATTTT. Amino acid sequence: CANSQDPTGGPGNTIYF.